This T cell receptor beta chain derives from a study of blood T cell repertoires in COVID-19. Whole-study context: COVID-19 samples, acute and convalescent, were from the United States, Italy and Spain. Sample material is recorded as cDNA or gDNA derived from T cells, B-cell-depleted T cells, or PBMCs.

Libraries were prepared by immunoSEQ multiplex PCR; TCRdb keeps only in-frame clonotypes and omits some of them. This table holds 250,000 to 300,000 clones, approximately 86% found once. The germline V and J ends were trimmed by 5 bases and 8 bases, with 10 bases remaining between them. The CDR3 has 12 residues. CDR1 MDHEN and CDR2 SYDVKM come from the germline V gene. This TCR was recovered from a man aged 30 to 39 with active or convalescent COVID-19. The rearrangement links TRBV28 to TRBJ2-1, with D possibly TRBD2 on 5 matching bases. Sample: peripheral blood. CDR3 bases: TGTGCCAGCAGTGCGGGTTGGGATGAGCAGTTCTTC. It encodes CASSAGWDEQFF.